The sequence of this T cell receptor (beta chain) was determined in a study of T cells after yellow fever vaccination (dated by TCRdb to between 2018 and 2020). Background on the whole study: The SMART-Seq v4 Ultra Low Input RNA kit was used to prepare libraries from fractions with low cell numbers. Blood samples were taken at several timepoints before and after primary and secondary immunization, and bulk PBMC replicates and cell subsets were isolated. To follow T-cell clones before and after both primary and booster YFV17D yellow fever vaccination, bulk TCR alpha and beta repertoires underwent longitudinal sequencing. Two healthy male donors, one aged 18 to 30 and one aged 30 to 39 years, were included in the cohort.

Beyond this particular receptor, the publication reports: Compared with the primary T-cell response, the secondary T-cell response was faster but weaker, reaching its peak on day 5 rather than on day 15. Most clones expanded after primary vaccination (almost 98% of CD4 and 80% to 90% of CD8) were re-detected after the booster, suggesting that broad memory maintenance occurred. Because abundant contaminating clonotypes from the bulk population could be contained in FACS-sorted repertoires, computational filtering was required. Only a couple of donors were included in the study, so the extent to which the findings can be generalized is limited. A small fraction of clonotypes showed up in both the CD4 and CD8 compartments, probably as a result of convergent recombination.

Taken with the paper, the label for treatment or condition translates to: live attenuated yellow fever vaccine strain. A standard Ficoll-Paque protocol was used to isolate PBMCs from peripheral blood. CD4 and CD8 T-cell fractions were isolated with Dynabeads CD4 and CD8 positive selection kits. RNA was extracted with TriZol from bulk PBMCs, CD4 and CD8 fractions, and dextramer-positive and dextramer-negative fractions. Turning to this clonotype: Its antigen is unknown. No qualities accompany the bases; no much larger clone lies one base away.

The germline V gene encodes CDR1 DFQATT and CDR2 SNEGSKA (reference sequence). V loses 5 bases, J loses 3 bases, and the germline ends lie 16 bases apart. CDR3 length: 14 amino acids, cysteine to phenylalanine. Only the CDR3 part of the read is kept: 42 bases, read in frame from the first base. TCR cDNA was synthesized by 5'RACE template switching, which introduced a universal primer site and unique molecular identifiers. cDNA synthesis was primed from both the TCR alpha and TCR beta constant segments. Library amplification involved two PCR steps, and the second step added sample barcodes and sequencing adapters. Libraries were sequenced on Illumina HiSeq 2500 (2x100 bp) or NovaSeq (2x150 bp). The authors processed their data as follows. MIGEC handled demultiplexing of reads and collapsing into UMI consensus sequences, while MiXCR performed V(D)J alignment. Using edgeR on replicate PBMC samples, clonotypes were called vaccine-responding if FDR was below 0.01 and the log2 fold change was above 5 up to day 15. Each bulk clonotype was labeled CD4 or CD8 based on which sequenced repertoire, CD4 or CD8, contained the clonotype at higher abundance. TCRdb reanalyzed the raw reads on its own, using fastp at Q25 for trimming and MiXCR for clone calling, and kept in-frame beta chains. Each CDR3 protein appears once, grouped with its most common genes and DNA. TCRdb's processing, not the authors' own work, is the source of the V and J calls. A total of 100,000 to 150,000 distinct CDR3 sequences appear in this sample, 5.5% to 8% of them only once. Of the sample, approximately 2.7% falls within the top ten clones.

Sample: CD4+ T cells sorted from PBMCs, taken about 41 days after the first yellow fever vaccination. The chain is encoded by TRBV20-1 joined to TRBJ2-5; TRBD2 might be the D gene, on 7 matching bases. The receptor was isolated from a man younger than 35 who received the YFV17D yellow fever vaccine. The CDR3 protein sequence reads: CSARGAAVKETQYF. The bases are TGCAGTGCTCGGGGGGCGGCGGTTAAAGAGACCCAGTACTTC.